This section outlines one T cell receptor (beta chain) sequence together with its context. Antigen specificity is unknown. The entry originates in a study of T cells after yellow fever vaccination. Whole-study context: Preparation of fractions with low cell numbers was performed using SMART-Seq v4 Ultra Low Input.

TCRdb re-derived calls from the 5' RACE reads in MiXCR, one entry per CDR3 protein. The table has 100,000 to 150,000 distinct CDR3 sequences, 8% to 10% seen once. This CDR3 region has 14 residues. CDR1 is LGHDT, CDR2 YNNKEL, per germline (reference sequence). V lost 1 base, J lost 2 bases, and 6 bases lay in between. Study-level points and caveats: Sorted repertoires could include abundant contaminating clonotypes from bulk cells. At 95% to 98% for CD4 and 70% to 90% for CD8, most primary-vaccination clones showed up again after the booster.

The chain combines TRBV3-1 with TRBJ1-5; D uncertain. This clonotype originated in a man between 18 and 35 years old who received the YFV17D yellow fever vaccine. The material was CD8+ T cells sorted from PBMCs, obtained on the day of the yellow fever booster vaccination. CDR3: CASSQGPGNQPQHF. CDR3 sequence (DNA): TGTGCCAGCAGCCAAGGCCCAGGCAATCAGCCCCAGCATTTT. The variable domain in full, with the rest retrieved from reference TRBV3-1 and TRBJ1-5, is DTAVSQTPKYLVTQMGNDKSIKCEQNLGHDTMYWYKQDSKKFLKIMFSYNNKELIINETVPNRFSPKSPDKAHLNLHINSLELGDSAVYFCASSQGPGNQPQHFGDGTRLSIL.